This T cell receptor (beta chain) derives from a study of blood T cell repertoires in COVID-19. Study information: Donors in the United States, Italy and Spain gave samples during acute or convalescent COVID-19.

CDR1 and CDR2 from the germline V gene are GTSNPN and SVGIG (reference sequence). This CDR3 spans 13 amino acids. Trimming took 7 bases from V and 8 from J, leaving 20 bases between them. Enrollees, roughly 18 to 90 years old, lived in about two dozen US areas. Study processing details: Quantification of nucleated cells was approximated via reference gene primer amplification. This table comes from immunoSEQ multiplex PCR, and its TCRdb copy is limited to in-frame clones, with some not included. V and J calls and clone size come straight from that table; D and trimming were deduced from the DNA. The sample includes roughly 250,000 clones, approximately 91% of them seen just once.

The sequence derives from a woman in her thirties or forties with acute COVID-19. The chain recombines TRBV30 with TRBJ1-2, with a tentative D call TRBD1 (6 bases). Sequenced sample: PBMCs or T cells enriched from blood (not recorded which). In DNA form, the CDR3 reads TGTGCCTTCTACAGGGCCGAGGATTGGGGCTACACCTTC. It encodes CAFYRAEDWGYTF.